Described below is a single T cell receptor beta chain sequence and its context. Its specificity is unknown. Germline V CDR1 and CDR2: GTSNPN, SVGIG (reference sequence). The CDR3 length is 13 residues. With V trimmed by 1 base and J by 6 bases, 6 bases remained unmatched. Only in-frame clones appear in the TCRdb table, and some are missing; sequencing was by immunoSEQ multiplex PCR. This sample has about 98,000 clones, with 83% found just once. The record originates from a study of graft-versus-host responses after intestinal transplantation. Overall study context: Multivisceral, liver-intestinal, or isolated intestinal transplants were given to recipients. Recipients across the board were started on anti-thymocyte globulin induction, then kept on tacrolimus and steroids for two to three years.

Overall study results and limits: GvH clones were found in recipient marrow; some appeared first in ileum or blood.

This clonotype originated in a human donor who received an intestinal transplant. The genes are TRBV30 and TRBJ2-7, with 7 bases that match TRBD1. The starting material was unstimulated CD8+ T cells sorted from spleen or lymph node cells, obtained before intestinal transplant. DNA of the CDR3: TGTGCCTGGAGTGATACCCACAGGGGCGAGCAGTACTTC. Translation gives CAWSDTHRGEQYF.